This TCR beta chain was recovered during a study of control samples from healthy donors and cancer patients. Germline CDR1 reads SGHAT; CDR2 reads FQNNGV. Deletions cut 3 bases from V and 7 bases from J, with 7 bases between. CDR3 length: 12 residues. Data came from immunoSEQ multiplex PCR; TCRdb stores just in-frame clones and leaves some out. The repertoire has fewer than 200,000 clones, approximately 90% of them found once; the top ten carry more than 1.3%. The clonotype was recovered from a man aged 30 to 45 in good health. The rearrangement uses TRBV11-2 and TRBJ2-1; D gene ambiguous. The sequenced sample was blood. CDR3 amino acids: CASSLLRNEQFF. The CDR3 DNA is TGTGCCAGCAGCTTGTTGCGAAATGAGCAGTTCTTC.